This entry lists 18 T cell receptor beta chains sequenced from one sample in a study of T cells in localized non-small cell lung cancer. This table comes from immunoSEQ multiplex PCR, and its TCRdb copy is limited to in-frame clones, with some not included. Of under 5,500 clones listed, approximately 33% are singletons. This sample comprised lung tumor tissue, obtained before any cancer treatment. The receptors originated from a female donor aged 60 or older with stage I lung adenocarcinoma.

V usage is TRBV5-1 and J usage is TRBJ1-3, with D possibly TRBD1 on 5 matching bases. Trimming shortened V by 5 bases and J by 0 bases, and 15 bases separated the two germline ends. This CDR3 spans 16 amino acids. Per germline, CDR1 SGHRS and CDR2 YFSETQ. CDR3 loop: CASRPGTHNSGNTIYF. DNA for the CDR3: TGCGCCAGCAGACCCGGGACTCACAACTCTGGAAACACCATATATTTT.

The chain couples TRBV29-1 to TRBJ1-1; 7 bases fit TRBD1. This CDR3 comprises 13 residues. From germline, CDR1 is SQVTM and CDR2 ANQGSEA. The trim removed 6 bases at V and 5 bases at J, leaving 9 bases unmatched. CDR3 loop: CSVRRGTETEAFF. CDR3 nucleotide sequence: TGCAGCGTCCGACGCGGGACAGAGACTGAAGCTTTCTTT.

This clone has a handful of counts. The chain carries TRBV15 and TRBJ1-4; 11 bases map to TRBD1. This CDR3 contains 15 residues. Trimming removed 1 base from V and 7 bases from J; junction bases left unmatched: 2. CDR1 LNHNV and CDR2 YYDKDF come from the germline V gene (reference sequence). The CDR3 region has the DNA TGTGCCACCAGCAGAGGCGGGACAGGGGGTGAAAAACTGTTTTTT. It specifies CATSRGGTGGEKLFF.

This clone appeared a few times. This rearrangement joins TRBV30 to TRBJ2-5; TRBD2 matches 10 bases. The CDR3 has 14 amino acids. V shed 3 bases and J 5 bases; nucleotides not matched to a gene: 6. CDR1 and CDR2 (germline): GTSNPN, SVGIG (reference sequence). CDR3 loop: CAWRIAGGRETQYF. The CDR3 DNA reads as TGTGCCTGGAGGATAGCGGGGGGTCGGGAGACCCAGTACTTC. Complete variable domain (other parts from reference TRBV30 and TRBJ2-5): SQTIHQWPATLVQPVGSPLSLECTVEGTSNPNLYWYRQAAGRGLQLLFYSVGIGQISSEVPQNLSASRPQDRQFILSSKKLLLSDSGFYLCAWRIAGGRETQYFGPGTRLLVL.

The V call is TRBV6-8, the J call TRBJ2-1; TRBD2 aligns across 9 bases. CDR1 is MNHGY and CDR2 is SAAAGT in the germline V gene. The CDR3 is 14 residues long. After removal of 2 bases from V and 7 bases from J, the junction contained 3 bases not matched to a gene. The CDR3 DNA follows: TGTGCCAGCAGTTACGCGGGGGGGCATAATGAGCAGTTCTTC. Translation gives CASSYAGGHNEQFF.

The V and J genes are TRBV11-3 and TRBJ2-5; tentative D call: TRBD2 (6 bases). Germline CDR1 reads SGHNT; CDR2 reads YENEEA. The length of the CDR3 is 15 residues. Trimming removed 5 bases at V and 4 bases at J, with 17 bases between. In nucleotides, the CDR3 is TGTGCCAGCAGCGCCCTAGCGCAAAAAGGAGAGACCCAGTACTTC. This gives the protein CASSALAQKGETQYF. Full variable domain (rest looked up from reference TRBV11-3 and TRBJ2-5): EAGVVQSPRYKIIEKKQPVAFWCNPISGHNTLYWYLQNLGQGPELLIRYENEEAVDDSQLPKDRFSAERLKGVDSTLKIQPAELGDSAVYLCASSALAQKGETQYFGPGTRLLVL.

CDR3: CASSPRPTYSNQPQHF. CDR3 sequence (DNA): TGTGCCAGTAGTCCAAGACCGACCTATAGCAATCAGCCCCAGCATTTT. The rearrangement links TRBV19 to TRBJ1-5; the D is unclear. The CDR3 is 16 amino acids. CDR1 and CDR2 from the germline V gene are LNHDA and SQIVND (reference sequence). Trimming pared 5 bases from V and 0 bases from J, leaving 14 bases between.

This clone appeared a few times. The genes are TRBV11-3 and TRBJ1-4; D is ambiguous. The CDR3 runs to 16 residues. Trimming removed 4 bases at V and 0 bases at J, with 12 bases between. From germline, CDR1 is SGHNT and CDR2 YENEEA. This chain's CDR3 is CASSSEMTSTNEKLFF. CDR3 nucleotides: TGTGCCAGCAGCTCCGAAATGACATCAACTAATGAAAAACTGTTTTTT.

The CDR3 sequence is CASSTPTGSTDTQYF. CDR3 in DNA: TGTGCCAGCAGTACCCCGACAGGATCCACAGATACGCAGTATTTT. This rearrangement joins TRBV25-1 to TRBJ2-3; tentatively, D is TRBD1 (6 bases). Trimming removed 5 bases at V and 2 bases at J, with 14 bases between. The CDR3 runs 15 residues. Germline CDR1 and CDR2: MGHDK and SYGVNS.

This chain connects TRBV18 to TRBJ1-2; no firm D call. V lost 3 bases, J lost 10 bases, and 18 bases lay in between. Germline assignment: CDR1 KGHSH and CDR2 LQKENI. This CDR3 contains 14 residues. CDR3 sequence (DNA): TGTGCCAGCTCACCCCGACGGTCAGTAATTGTCTACACCTTC. Its translation: CASSPRRSVIVYTF.

This clone was recorded a few times. The chain uses TRBV28 and TRBJ2-5; D not certain. Trimming took 4 bases from V and 3 from J, leaving 6 bases between them. Germline loops: CDR1 MDHEN, CDR2 SYDVKM. The CDR3 covers 12 residues. In DNA, the CDR3 is TGTGCCAGCAGTTCATTAGAAGAGACCCAGTACTTC. This encodes CASSSLEETQYF.

This clone has only a few counts. One end of the junction fails to match germline, which may point to a read error. This rearrangement joins TRBV11-3 to TRBJ1-1, with TRBD1 identical over 9 bases. The CDR3 loop spans 14 amino acids. Germline V lookup: CDR1 SGHNT, CDR2 YENEEA. The DNA of the CDR3 is TGTGCCAGCACCTTAACCGGGACAGGGAATGAAGCTTTCTTT. Amino acid sequence: CASTLTGTGNEAFF. The variable domain in full, completed from reference TRBV11-3 and TRBJ1-1, reads EAGVVQSPRYKIIEKKQPVAFWCNPISGHNTLYWYLQNLGQGPELLIRYENEEAVDDSQLPKDRFSAERLKGVDSTLKIQPAELGDSAVYLCASTLTGTGNEAFFGQGTRLTVV.

V is TRBV11-3 and J is TRBJ1-4; 7 positions match TRBD1. The CDR3 is 16 amino acids. Unmatched junction bases numbered 5, after V lost 1 base and J lost 3 bases. Per germline, CDR1 SGHNT and CDR2 YENEEA. The CDR3 region is CASSLGGGTANEKLFF. CDR3 bases: TGTGCCAGCAGCTTAGGGGGAGGGACAGCTAATGAAAAACTGTTTTTT.

The rearrangement joins TRBV12-5 to TRBJ2-7, with 7 bases matching TRBD2. Per the germline V gene, CDR1 is LGHNT and CDR2 is FRNRAP. J was trimmed by 0 bases and V by 0 bases; bases with no gene match: 8. The CDR3 runs to 17 residues. For the CDR3, the DNA is TGTGCTAGTGGTTTGGTACTTTCGGGGGGTGACTCCTACGAGCAGTACTTC. It is translated as CASGLVLSGGDSYEQYF. The variable domain in full, completed from reference TRBV12-5 and TRBJ2-7, reads DARVTQTPRHKVTEMGQEVTMRCQPILGHNTVFWYRQTMMQGLELLAYFRNRAPLDDSGMPKDRFSAEMPDATLATLKIQPSEPRDSAVYFCASGLVLSGGDSYEQYFGPGTRLTVT.

This clone was picked up one time. The CDR3 sequence: CASSVRDRGRRENTEAFF. CDR3 nucleotides: TGTGCCAGTAGTGTCCGGGACAGGGGGCGCCGGGAGAACACTGAAGCTTTCTTT. The chain joins TRBV19 to TRBJ1-1; 12 bases line up with TRBD1. Germline CDR1 is LNHDA and CDR2 is SQIVND (reference sequence). With 5 bases clipped from V and 1 base from J, the junction kept 11 bases outside the gene matches. The CDR3 has 18 residues.

The table lists this clone with a few counts. The gene calls are TRBV11-3 and TRBJ1-1; 7 nucleotides align to TRBD1. The CDR3 extends over 17 amino acids. Per the germline V gene, CDR1 is SGHNT and CDR2 is YENEEA. V trimming: 4 bases; J trimming: 0 bases; junction bases outside the gene matches: 11. CDR3 protein: CASSSWGQSSLNTEAFF. CDR3 sequence (DNA): TGTGCCAGCAGCTCTTGGGGACAGTCTAGCCTGAACACTGAAGCTTTCTTT.

The J gene is TRBJ1-1, the V gene TRBV6-8; 9 bases are a match to TRBD1. The V and J ends lost 6 bases and 1 base, in that order; junction bases with no gene match: 9. Germline CDR1 MNHGY, CDR2 SAAAGT. The CDR3 length is 16 residues. The DNA of the CDR3 is TGTGCCAGCAGGCCGCTACAGGGGGCGCGGAACACTGAAGCTTTCTTT. This codes for CASRPLQGARNTEAFF.

The rearrangement uses TRBV30 and TRBJ1-2; tentatively, D is TRBD1 (6 bases). The CDR3 is made up of 14 amino acids. Germline V CDR1 and CDR2: GTSNPN, SVGIG (reference sequence). V lost 3 bases to trimming and J lost 4 bases, with 15 bases between them. The CDR3 DNA sequence: TGTGCCTGGAGGGAGGGGGGAAGCTTCTATGGCTACACCTTC. This sequence encodes CAWREGGSFYGYTF.